In its sample, the clone carrying this T cell receptor (beta chain) was seen a few times. The antigen remains undetermined. Mismatch with germline at one junction end may stem from a read error. Germline-derived CDR1 and CDR2 are SGHTA and FQGNSA. This CDR3 is 13 amino acids long. There were only healthy Caucasians among the donors. This sample was included in a study of identical twins. The study, taken as a whole, reports: It was out-of-frame TCR alpha sharing in monozygotic twins that models underestimated.

A single record per CDR3 protein comes from TCRdb applying MiXCR to the 5' RACE reads. This sample has roughly 720,000 distinct CDR3 sequences, with 18% found just once. These data were likewise used in another study, on T cells expressing NK-cell markers. That source adds: Most of the eight sequenced donors tested HCMV-seropositive; one tested seronegative. Among four donors, these clonotypes also ranked first in the CD3+CD56-NKG2C+ fraction.

V is TRBV7-2 and J is TRBJ2-7; possibly TRBD1 for D (6 bases). The sequence was obtained from a woman younger than 30 in good health. The source material was PBMCs. The CDR3 DNA sequence: TGTGCCAGCAGCCCGAACCCGAGGGGGAGAGACGACTTC. Its translation: CASSPNPRGRDDF.